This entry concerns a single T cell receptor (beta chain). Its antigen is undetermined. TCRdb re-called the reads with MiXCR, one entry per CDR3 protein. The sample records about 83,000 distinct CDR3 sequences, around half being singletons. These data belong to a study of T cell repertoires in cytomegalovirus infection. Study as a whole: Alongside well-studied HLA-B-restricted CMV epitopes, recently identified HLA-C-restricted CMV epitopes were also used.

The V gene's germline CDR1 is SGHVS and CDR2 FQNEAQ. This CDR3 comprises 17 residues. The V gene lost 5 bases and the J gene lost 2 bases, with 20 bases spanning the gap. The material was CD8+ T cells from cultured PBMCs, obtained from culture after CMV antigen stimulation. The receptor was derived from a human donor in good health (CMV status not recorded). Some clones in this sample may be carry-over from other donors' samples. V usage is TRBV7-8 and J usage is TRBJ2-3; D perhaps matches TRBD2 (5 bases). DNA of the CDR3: TGTGCCAGCAGCCCGAGGGTCACATCAATTATCACAGATACGCAGTATTTT. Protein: CASSPRVTSIITDTQYF.